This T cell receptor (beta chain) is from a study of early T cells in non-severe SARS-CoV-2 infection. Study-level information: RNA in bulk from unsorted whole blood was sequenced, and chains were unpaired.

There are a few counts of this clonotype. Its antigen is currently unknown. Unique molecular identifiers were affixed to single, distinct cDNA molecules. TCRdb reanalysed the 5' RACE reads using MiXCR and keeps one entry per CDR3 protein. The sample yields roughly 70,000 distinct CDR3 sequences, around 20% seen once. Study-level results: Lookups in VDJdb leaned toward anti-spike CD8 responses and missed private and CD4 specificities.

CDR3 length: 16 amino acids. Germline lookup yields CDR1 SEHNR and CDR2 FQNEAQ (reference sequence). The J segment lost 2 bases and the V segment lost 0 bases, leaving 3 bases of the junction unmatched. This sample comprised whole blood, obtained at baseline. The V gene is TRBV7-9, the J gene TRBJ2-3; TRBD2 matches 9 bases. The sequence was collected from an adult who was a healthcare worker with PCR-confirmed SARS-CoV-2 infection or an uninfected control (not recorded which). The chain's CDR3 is CASSLASGGFTDTQYF. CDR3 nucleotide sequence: TGTGCCAGCAGCTTAGCTAGCGGGGGATTCACAGATACGCAGTATTTT. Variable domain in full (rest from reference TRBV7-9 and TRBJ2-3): DTGVSQNPRHKITKRGQNVTFRCDPISEHNRLYWYRQTLGQGPEFLTYFQNEAQLEKSRLLSDRFSAERPKGSFSTLEIQRTEQGDSAMYLCASSLASGGFTDTQYFGPGTRLTVL.